These 27 T cell receptor beta chains share one sample of origin, sequenced in a study of blood T cell repertoires in COVID-19. Clones were sequenced by immunoSEQ multiplex PCR, and TCRdb holds only the in-frame ones, with some missing. The table includes some 160,000 clones, around 81% detected once. Material for sequencing was peripheral blood. The receptor set was obtained from a woman older than 75 with COVID-19, enrolled during active disease.

This clone was recorded a few times. The genes are TRBV11-3 and TRBJ2-5, with 7 bases identical to TRBD1. V shed 2 bases, J shed 4 bases, and the junction held 1 base outside the gene matches. This CDR3 spans 13 amino acids. Looked up from germline, CDR1 is SGHNT and CDR2 is YENEEA. CDR3 region: CASSLTGAETQYF. The DNA for the CDR3 is TGTGCCAGCAGCTTAACAGGGGCAGAGACCCAGTACTTC.

This clone is a singleton in its sample. V is TRBV6-5 and J is TRBJ2-5, with TRBD2 as a possible D gene (6 bases). The germline V and J ends were trimmed by 6 bases and 3 bases, with 17 bases remaining between them. This CDR3 is 15 amino acids long. Germline V CDR1 and CDR2: MNHEY, SVGAGI. The CDR3, as DNA: TGTGCCAGCAGCACCGGGACTGTTATAAAAGAGACCCAGTACTTC. Translation: CASSTGTVIKETQYF.

This rearrangement joins TRBV15 to TRBJ2-1, with a weak D call TRBD2 (6 bases). CDR1 and CDR2 (germline): LNHNV, YYDKDF (reference sequence). The V end was cut by 5 bases, the J end by 0 bases, with 11 bases between. The CDR3 covers 15 residues. The CDR3 DNA follows: TGTGCCACCAGCCGGGACTCGAGCTCCTACAATGAGCAGTTCTTC. Translation: CATSRDSSSYNEQFF.

CDR3 in DNA: TGTGCCAGCAGTACCTTGGACTCGAACACCGGGGAGCTGTTTTTT. Translated: CASSTLDSNTGELFF. V is TRBV6-5 and J is TRBJ2-2, with D possibly being TRBD2 (5 bases). This CDR3 comprises 15 residues. The V end lost 5 bases, the J end lost 0 bases, and 10 bases lay between the germline ends. Germline V gene sequence: CDR1 MNHEY, CDR2 SVGAGI.

The chain joins TRBV5-6 to TRBJ1-2; D unresolved. Germline V gene lookup returns CDR1 SGHDT and CDR2 YYEEEE. V was trimmed by 2 bases and J by 3 bases, leaving 8 bases between them. The CDR3 is 13 residues long. The CDR3 DNA reads as TGTGCCAGCAGCTTCATCGGGGACTATGGCTACACCTTC. Translation gives CASSFIGDYGYTF. Drawing the rest from reference TRBV5-6 and TRBJ1-2, the complete variable domain is DAGVTQSPTHLIKTRGQQVTLRCSPKSGHDTVSWYQQALGQGPQFIFQYYEEEERQRGNFPDRFSGHQFPNYSSELNVNALLLGDSALYLCASSFIGDYGYTFGSGTRLTVV.

The chain carries TRBV4-1 and TRBJ2-7; TRBD1 aligns across 9 bases. V trimming: 3 bases; J trimming: 9 bases; junction bases outside the gene matches: 12. Germline values: CDR1 MGHRA, CDR2 YSYEKL. The CDR3 sequence is 15 residues long. As DNA, the CDR3 is TGCGCCAGCAGCCAGATGGACAGGGGTTTACGTGGGCAGTACTTC. This gives the protein CASSQMDRGLRGQYF.

The chain has TRBV10-3 and TRBJ2-3; 13 positions agree with TRBD2. Germline trimming cut 0 bases from V and 6 bases from J; bases unmatched to any gene: 9. This CDR3 comprises 18 residues. The V gene's germline CDR1 is ENHRY and CDR2 SYGVKD. CDR3 residues: CAISESSTSGGASDTQYF. The DNA for the CDR3 is TGTGCCATCAGTGAGTCGAGTACTAGCGGGGGGGCATCCGATACGCAGTATTTT.

V gene TRBV20-1 combines with J gene TRBJ2-3, with D uncertain. V was trimmed by 3 bases and J by 6 bases, leaving 16 bases between them. This CDR3 comprises 14 residues. Per germline, CDR1 DFQATT and CDR2 SNEGSKA (reference sequence). For the CDR3, the DNA is TGCAGTGCTAGTGCAGACTCCCGCGGCGATACGCAGTATTTT. It is translated as CSASADSRGDTQYF.

This chain uses TRBV3-1 (or the pseudogene TRBV3-2) with TRBJ2-1; 10 bases map to TRBD1. CDR3 size: 15 residues. CDR1 is LGHDT, CDR2 YNNKEL, per germline (reference sequence). J gave up 4 bases and V 5 bases, and 5 bases lay outside the gene matches. DNA for the CDR3: TGTGCCAGCAGCGTTGGACAGGGGGGTTACAATGAGCAGTTCTTC. As protein: CASSVGQGGYNEQFF.

The gene calls are TRBV6-1 and TRBJ2-5; tentative D call: TRBD2 (6 bases). Germline V gives CDR1 MNHNS, CDR2 SASEGT. The CDR3 spans 12 residues. V was clipped by 6 bases and J by 5 bases, with 10 bases between them. CDR3 coding DNA: TGTGCCAGCAGGGCGGGAACCGAGACCCAGTACTTC. Protein: CASRAGTETQYF.

The table lists this clone with a few counts. The rearrangement links TRBV3-1 (or the pseudogene TRBV3-2) to TRBJ1-2; D is unclear. V lost 3 bases, J lost 6 bases, and 23 bases lay in between. Germline CDR1 is LGHDT and CDR2 is YNNKEL (reference sequence). This CDR3 is built from 17 residues. The CDR3 bases are TGTGCCAGCAGCCAGATGGGAGGTACGGTGGTTGTAGATGGCTACACCTTC. The encoded protein is CASSQMGGTVVVDGYTF.

V gene TRBV18 combines with J gene TRBJ2-1; no clear D. The germline CDR1 and CDR2 sequences are KGHSH and LQKENI. V was pared by 4 bases and J by 0 bases, with 7 bases between. This CDR3 region has 14 residues. The CDR3 nucleotides read TGTGCCAGCTCACTAGCTATCTCCTACAATGAGCAGTTCTTC. It is translated as CASSLAISYNEQFF.

V and J are TRBV25-1 and TRBJ1-2, with 7 bases lining up with TRBD1. With 4 bases clipped from V and 4 bases from J, the junction kept 9 bases outside the gene matches. The CDR3 length is 15 residues. In germline, CDR1 is MGHDK, CDR2 SYGVNS. The CDR3 DNA reads TGTGCCAGCAGTGCCCGGACAGGCTTCAGCTATGGCTACACCTTC. Its translation is CASSARTGFSYGYTF.

The chain recombines TRBV3-1 (or the pseudogene TRBV3-2) with TRBJ1-1; weak D call: TRBD1 (6 bases). The V end was cut by 1 base, the J end by 7 bases, with 13 bases between. The germline gives CDR1 LGHDT, CDR2 YNNKEL (reference sequence). The length of the CDR3 is 14 residues. The CDR3 sequence is CASSQGGRGGEAFF. CDR3 in DNA: TGTGCCAGCAGCCAAGGGGGAAGAGGGGGTGAAGCTTTCTTT.

V and J are TRBV7-2 and TRBJ1-4; no firm D call. Trimming left V 4 bases short and J 8 bases short, with 14 bases between. CDR3 length equals 14 residues. CDR1 SGHTA and CDR2 FQGNSA come from the germline V gene. The CDR3 here is CASSSAGNWEKLFF. As DNA, the CDR3 is TGTGCCAGCAGCTCCGCGGGCAATTGGGAAAAACTGTTTTTT.

The chain carries TRBV20-1 and TRBJ2-1; possible D gene TRBD2, 6 bases. The CDR3 length is 14 residues. CDR1 is DFQATT and CDR2 is SNEGSKA in the germline V gene (reference sequence). V was cut by 3 bases and J by 7 bases, with 16 bases left in between. The CDR3 loop reads CSASRGRPGNEQFF. CDR3 DNA sequence: TGCAGTGCTAGTCGGGGGAGGCCGGGGAATGAGCAGTTCTTC.

This clone appeared a few times. The CDR3 loop is CASSLKAGWGETQYF. The CDR3 DNA sequence: TGTGCCAGCAGCTTGAAGGCAGGGTGGGGAGAGACCCAGTACTTC. This chain connects TRBV5-4 to TRBJ2-5; perhaps TRBD1 as D (5 bases). Trimming pared 1 base from V and 4 bases from J, leaving 14 bases between. This CDR3 comprises 15 residues. Germline V lookup: CDR1 SGHNT, CDR2 YYREEE (reference sequence).

Note on this clone: One junction end disagrees with the germline gene, perhaps due to a read error. The V call is TRBV7-7, the J call TRBJ1-2; D uncertain. There are 12 residues in the CDR3. From germline, CDR1 is SSHAT and CDR2 FNYEAQ (reference sequence). The CDR3 loop is CASTRRTNGYTF. CDR3 bases: TGTGCTAGCACCAGGCGGACTAACGGCTACACCTTC. Full variable domain (outside the CDR3, taken from reference TRBV7-7 and TRBJ1-2): GAGVSQSPRYKVTKRGQDVTLRCDPISSHATLYWYQQALGQGPEFLTYFNYEAQPDKSGLPSDRFSAERPEGSISTLTIQRTEQRDSAMYRCASTRRTNGYTFGSGTRLTVV.

The chain links TRBV2 to TRBJ1-4; D is unclear. V lost 8 bases and J 6 bases, leaving 13 bases between the germline ends. Germline CDR1 SNHLY, CDR2 FYNNEI. The CDR3 is made up of 13 amino acids. The CDR3 nucleotides read TGTGCCAGCTCGTGGGCGCGCGATGAAAAACTGTTTTTT. Protein sequence: CASSWARDEKLFF.

The chain uses TRBV5-5 and TRBJ1-5; tentatively, D is TRBD1 (6 bases). Per germline, CDR1 SGHKS and CDR2 YYEKEE (reference sequence). There are 15 residues in the CDR3. With 3 bases removed from V and 0 bases from J, the gap between germline ends came to 10 bases. CDR3 sequence (DNA): TGTGCCAGCAGCTCCGGACAGAATAGCAATCAGCCCCAGCATTTT. The encoded protein is CASSSGQNSNQPQHF.

Notes on this clone: This CDR3 fails to terminate in the conserved phenylalanine or tryptophan, so it likely reflects a read error. It is unclear where the CDR3 begins or ends on the DNA, so no DNA is shown, and the CDR3 is as TCRdb lists it. The rearrangement joins TRBV24-1 to TRBJ2-7; the D call TRBD1 from the table was never checked on the DNA. Counting both end residues, the CDR3 totals 11 amino acids. CDR1 and CDR2 from the germline V gene are KGHDR and SFDVKD. This CDR3 reads CATSVQMGSFI.

The table lists this clone with a count of one. The chain combines TRBV7-2 with TRBJ2-1; 9 bases are shared with TRBD1. Trimming removed 5 bases from V and 7 bases from J; junction bases left unmatched: 12. The CDR3 loop spans 16 amino acids. Germline V CDR1 and CDR2: SGHTA, FQGNSA. The chain's CDR3 is CASSGSGTGYENEQFF. The CDR3 DNA is TGTGCCAGCAGCGGATCCGGGACAGGGTACGAGAATGAGCAGTTCTTC.

The chain uses TRBV20-1 and TRBJ1-6; D not certain. The V end was cut by 5 bases, the J end by 14 bases, with 13 bases between. Germline-derived CDR1 and CDR2 are DFQATT and SNEGSKA (reference sequence). CDR3 length: 11 residues. The CDR3 here is CSALEQFTLHF. DNA of the CDR3: TGCAGTGCTCTAGAACAATTCACCCTCCACTTT.

V is TRBV2 and J is TRBJ2-7; tentatively, D is TRBD2 (6 bases). V was shortened by 7 bases and J by 6 bases, with 19 bases between the two germline ends. Germline lookup yields CDR1 SNHLY and CDR2 FYNNEI. The CDR3 runs 14 residues. The CDR3 coding sequence is TGTGCCAGCATCTTTGATGGGGGGATCGGCGAGCAGTACTTC. Its protein is CASIFDGGIGEQYF.

CDR3 sequence: CASSFWGDSDTQYF. DNA for the CDR3: TGTGCCAGCAGTTTTTGGGGGGATTCGGATACGCAGTATTTT. V usage is TRBV28 and J usage is TRBJ2-3; possible D gene TRBD2, 6 bases. Germline CDR1 is MDHEN and CDR2 is SYDVKM. Trimming cost V 3 bases and J 6 bases, with 13 bases left between them. CDR3 length: 14 residues.

The rearrangement joins TRBV5-6 to TRBJ1-2, with 7 bases aligning to TRBD1. V lost 0 bases, J lost 4 bases, and 3 bases stayed unmatched. This CDR3 region has 14 residues. Per germline, CDR1 SGHDT and CDR2 YYEEEE. CDR3 amino acids: CASSLGGQPYGYTF. CDR3 DNA: TGTGCCAGCAGCTTGGGGGGACAGCCCTATGGCTACACCTTC.

This sequence joins TRBV5-5 and TRBJ2-3, with 12 bases that match TRBD2. Germline values: CDR1 SGHKS, CDR2 YYEKEE (reference sequence). The CDR3 runs to 17 residues. V lost 0 bases and J lost 3; bases outside the gene matches: 5. The CDR3 nucleotides are TGTGCCAGCAGCTTGGTTTATGGGACTAGCGGGACAGATACGCAGTATTTT. Translation: CASSLVYGTSGTDTQYF.